This TCR beta chain derives from a study of blood T cell repertoires in COVID-19. Background on the study: COVID-19 samples from acute and convalescent phases originated in the United States, Italy and Spain. The cDNA or gDNA used as material had been derived from T cells, B-cell-depleted T cells, or PBMCs.

In the authors' workflow: Amplification with reference gene primers provided the estimates of nucleated cell counts. Produced via immunoSEQ multiplex PCR; TCRdb's table is partial and in-frame only. Clonal size and the V and J genes are those of that table, whereas D and trimming came from the DNA. The data show over 65,000 clones, around 80% seen once. Those enrolled in Seattle joined during active infection and were followed longitudinally afterward. Sequencing input: peripheral blood. The clonotype was recovered from a man in his sixties with COVID-19, enrolled during active disease.

The CDR3 region is CASSDLNEQFF. In DNA form, the CDR3 reads TGTGCCAGCAGCGACCTAAATGAGCAGTTCTTC. The rearrangement joins TRBV9 to TRBJ2-1; D is uncertain. This CDR3 is 11 amino acids long. V was shortened by 3 bases and J by 7 bases, with 5 bases between the two germline ends. Germline lookup yields CDR1 SGDLS and CDR2 YYNGEE.